Shown below are 21 T cell receptor beta chains from a single sample sequenced in a study of blood T cell repertoires in COVID-19. The method was immunoSEQ multiplex PCR; TCRdb's version includes in-frame clones alone and lacks a portion of them. The repertoire includes fewer than 150,000 clones, 83% of them detected once, and 18% sits in the top ten. The specimen sequenced was PBMCs or T cells enriched from blood (not recorded which). These receptors all come from a man aged 25 to 45 who had recovered from COVID-19.

The genes are TRBV7-9 and TRBJ2-7, with D perhaps TRBD1 (6 bases). This CDR3 has 14 amino acids. V lost 5 bases and J 7 bases, leaving 18 bases between the germline ends. The V gene's germline CDR1 is SEHNR and CDR2 FQNEAQ (reference sequence). The CDR3 here is CASSETGLASEQYF. In DNA, the CDR3 is TGTGCCAGCAGCGAGACAGGTCTCGCTAGTGAGCAGTACTTC. The full variable domain, completed using reference TRBV7-9 and TRBJ2-7, is DTGVSQNPRHKITKRGQNVTFRCDPISEHNRLYWYRQTLGQGPEFLTYFQNEAQLEKSRLLSDRFSAERPKGSFSTLEIQRTEQGDSAMYLCASSETGLASEQYFGPGTRLTVT.

The V and J genes are TRBV7-9 and TRBJ1-2; D gene ambiguous. The CDR3 contains 14 residues. Trimming shortened V by 0 bases and J by 7 bases, and 12 bases separated the two germline ends. Germline CDR1 SEHNR, CDR2 FQNEAQ (reference sequence). The CDR3 bases are TGTGCCAGCAGCTTAGCGGGAGAGGGAGGTGGCTACACCTTC. Translation: CASSLAGEGGGYTF.

This chain joins TRBV3-1 (or the pseudogene TRBV3-2) and TRBJ1-5; no reliable D call. CDR3 size: 14 residues. Germline V CDR1 and CDR2: LGHDT, YNNKEL (reference sequence). The germline V and J ends were trimmed by 1 base and 4 bases, with 8 bases remaining between them. The CDR3 nucleotides are TGTGCCAGCAGCCAAGTTTCCAATAATCAGCCCCAGCATTTT. Its translation: CASSQVSNNQPQHF.

The table lists this clone with a count of one. V and J are TRBV6-5 and TRBJ2-5, with D possibly TRBD1 on 6 matching bases. CDR3 length: 14 residues. The ends were cut back, 7 bases at V and 5 bases at J, with 17 bases in the middle. The germline CDR1 and CDR2 sequences are MNHEY and SVGAGI. The CDR3 is CASTPPTGRETQYF. DNA of the CDR3: TGTGCCAGCACCCCCCCCACAGGGCGGGAGACCCAGTACTTC.

The chain couples TRBV19 to TRBJ1-2; 7 nucleotides align to TRBD1. The CDR3 consists of 14 residues. The V and J ends lost 6 bases and 4 bases, in that order; junction bases with no gene match: 8. In germline, CDR1 is LNHDA, CDR2 SQIVND (reference sequence). The CDR3 loop is CASSDRVGAYGYTF. In DNA form, the CDR3 reads TGTGCCAGTAGCGACAGGGTGGGGGCCTATGGCTACACCTTC.

The chain employs TRBV7-2 and TRBJ2-4; D may be TRBD2 (6 bases). The CDR3 is 16 residues long. Deletions cut 5 bases from V and 0 bases from J, with 14 bases between. Looked up from germline, CDR1 is SGHTA and CDR2 is FQGNSA. The CDR3 here is CASSQFGSLAKNIQYF. DNA of the CDR3: TGTGCCAGCAGCCAATTCGGGAGCTTAGCCAAAAACATTCAGTACTTC.

This sequence joins TRBV9 and TRBJ2-2; D is ambiguous. The CDR3 spans 13 residues. V was clipped by 1 base and J by 1 base, with 2 bases between them. CDR1 and CDR2 from the germline V gene are SGDLS and YYNGEE. CDR3 in amino acids: CASSVQNTGELFF. The CDR3 DNA reads TGTGCCAGCAGCGTACAGAACACCGGGGAGCTGTTTTTT.

This chain uses TRBV6-5 with TRBJ1-4; D unresolved. Germline CDR1 reads MNHEY; CDR2 reads SVGAGI. Deletions cut 0 bases from V and 2 bases from J, with 7 bases between. The CDR3 runs 15 residues. CDR3 sequence: CASSYSYGTNEKLFF. In nucleotides, the CDR3 is TGTGCCAGCAGTTACTCGTACGGTACTAATGAAAAACTGTTTTTT.

This sequence joins TRBV12-2 and TRBJ2-3; the table gives TRBD1 as D, unverified against the DNA. TRBV12-2 is tagged as a pseudogene. The CDR3 totals 18 residues. In DNA, the CDR3 is TGTGCAAGTCGCTCTCCTTTATCGCTACAGCTCCGCACAGATACGCAGTATTTT. This codes for CASRSPLSLQLRTDTQYF.

In its sample, this clone was seen a few times. This chain uses TRBV7-9 with TRBJ2-7; 9 bases agree with TRBD2. CDR3 size: 15 residues. Trimming at V came to 5 bases and at J to 4 bases, leaving 9 bases not matched to a gene. CDR1 is SEHNR, CDR2 FQNEAQ, per germline (reference sequence). As DNA, the CDR3 is TGTGCCAGCAGCAGTAGCGGGGGTGAATCGTACGAGCAGTACGTC. Translation: CASSSSGGESYEQYV.

The rearrangement joins TRBV24-1 to TRBJ2-2; tentative D call: TRBD1 (6 bases). V lost 9 bases to trimming and J lost 3 bases, with 10 bases between them. This CDR3 has 13 amino acids. The germline CDR1 and CDR2 sequences are KGHDR and SFDVKD. Here the CDR3 DNA reads TGTGCCACCCAGCAGGGGTACACCGGGGAGCTGTTTTTT. It is translated as CATQQGYTGELFF.

V usage is TRBV10-3 and J usage is TRBJ1-4, with 8 bases aligning to TRBD1. Germline V gene data show CDR1 as ENHRY and CDR2 as SYGVKD. The CDR3 totals 13 residues. V lost 6 bases and J lost 12; bases outside the gene matches: 9. CDR3 DNA sequence: TGTGCCATCAGATACGGACAGGGCGCAGAACTGTTTTTT. It specifies CAIRYGQGAELFF.

V and J are TRBV6-1 and TRBJ1-1, with 12 bases that match TRBD1. CDR1 is MNHNS and CDR2 is SASEGT in the germline V gene. Trimming cost V 3 bases and J 6 bases; bases outside gene matches: 5. The CDR3 is made up of 15 amino acids. The CDR3 nucleotides are TGTGCCAGCAGTGAGCCGGGACAGGGGGCGCCTGAAGCTTTCTTT. Translating gives CASSEPGQGAPEAFF.

This sequence joins TRBV5-6 and TRBJ1-1; maybe TRBD1 (5 bases). The CDR3 totals 14 residues. CDR1 is SGHDT and CDR2 is YYEEEE in the germline V gene. Trimming took 4 bases from V and 0 from J, leaving 10 bases between them. CDR3 residues: CASSRWTLNTEAFF. The CDR3 region has the DNA TGTGCCAGCAGCCGTTGGACATTGAACACTGAAGCTTTCTTT.

The chain joins TRBV4-1 to TRBJ2-1; 12 bases map to TRBD2. CDR1 is MGHRA, CDR2 YSYEKL, per germline. The CDR3 is made up of 15 amino acids. V shed 7 bases and J 1 base; nucleotides not matched to a gene: 2. CDR3 coding DNA: TGCGCCAGCAAGGGACTAGCGGGTTCCTACAATGAGCAGTTCTTC. This encodes CASKGLAGSYNEQFF.

This chain connects TRBV6-5 to TRBJ1-2; 9 positions match TRBD1. This CDR3 contains 13 residues. Germline-derived CDR1 and CDR2 are MNHEY and SVGAGI. V lost 5 bases and J lost 3; bases outside the gene matches: 1. The CDR3 DNA is TGTGCCAGCAGTACAGGGGGCGACTATGGCTACACCTTC. Amino acids: CASSTGGDYGYTF.

The chain carries TRBV11-3 and TRBJ2-2; TRBD2 agrees at 8 bases. This CDR3 contains 15 residues. The germline V gene has CDR1 SGHNT and CDR2 YENEEA. V trimming: 6 bases; J trimming: 2 bases; junction bases outside the gene matches: 5. DNA of the CDR3: TGTGCCAGCAGTTCAGCGGGAGCAAACACCGGGGAGCTGTTTTTT. Protein: CASSSAGANTGELFF.

The genes are TRBV4-1 and TRBJ1-2; D gene uncertain. The CDR3 extends over 14 amino acids. CDR1 and CDR2 from the germline V gene are MGHRA and YSYEKL. Trimming removed 1 base at V and 5 bases at J, with 11 bases between. The CDR3, as DNA: TGCGCCAGCAGCCAAGTTGGCCAGAATTATGGCTACACCTTC. The encoded protein is CASSQVGQNYGYTF.

The V and J genes are TRBV24-1 and TRBJ1-3; 9 bases agree with TRBD1. Germline CDR1 KGHDR, CDR2 SFDVKD. This CDR3 comprises 19 residues. With 12 bases clipped from V and 0 bases from J, the junction kept 20 bases outside the gene matches. DNA of the CDR3: TGTGCCGCTAGGGTCGGGACAGGGTCCTCTCGGCTCTCTGGAAACACCATATATTTT. Amino acid sequence: CAARVGTGSSRLSGNTIYF.

The genes are TRBV20-1 and TRBJ2-1; 10 nucleotides agree with TRBD2. This CDR3 spans 17 amino acids. Germline CDR1 DFQATT, CDR2 SNEGSKA (reference sequence). Trimming removed 3 bases from V and 5 bases from J; junction bases left unmatched: 13. CDR3 nucleotides: TGCAGTGCTAGTTCGGGGAGAGCGGGAGGGCATCACAATGAGCAGTTCTTC. The encoded protein is CSASSGRAGGHHNEQFF.

The chain couples TRBV6-4 to TRBJ1-5; 8 nucleotides match TRBD1. The CDR3 loop spans 16 amino acids. Per germline, CDR1 MRHNA and CDR2 SNTAGT. The V segment lost 3 bases and the J segment 5 bases; nucleotides outside the gene matches: 9. The CDR3: CASSEYQGAGDQPQHF. The CDR3 region has the DNA TGTGCCAGCAGTGAATACCAGGGGGCAGGCGATCAGCCCCAGCATTTT.